Presented here are 27 T cell receptor beta chains from one specimen sequenced in a study of T cells in localized non-small cell lung cancer. The method was immunoSEQ multiplex PCR; TCRdb's version includes in-frame clones alone and lacks a portion of them. The table includes some 3,900 clones, 40% to 50% detected once. This specimen was lung tumor tissue, taken before any cancer treatment. Receptor source: a woman aged 35 to 69 with stage I lung adenocarcinoma.

The chain recombines TRBV6-8 with TRBJ1-1; D not certain. The CDR3 runs 16 residues. Germline V gives CDR1 MNHGY, CDR2 SAAAGT. V lost 0 bases and J lost 1, with 12 bases in between. CDR3: CASSYSLGDWNTEAFF. CDR3 nucleotide sequence: TGTGCCAGCAGTTACTCCCTGGGTGACTGGAACACTGAAGCTTTCTTT.

This clone was observed a few times. This chain links TRBV6-8 with TRBJ2-3; 9 nucleotides match TRBD2. The length of the CDR3 is 15 residues. Looked up from germline, CDR1 is MNHGY and CDR2 is SAAAGT. The V and J ends lost 5 bases and 0 bases, in that order; junction bases with no gene match: 3. In DNA form, the CDR3 reads TGTGCCAGCAGTGTAACTAGCGGGAGCACAGATACGCAGTATTTT. Protein product: CASSVTSGSTDTQYF.

Sample share makes this clone medium-sized (0.01 to 0.1%). This chain links TRBV11-3 with TRBJ2-3, with D maybe TRBD2 (6 bases). V lost 5 bases and J lost 1, with 16 bases in between. This CDR3 has 16 amino acids. In germline, CDR1 is SGHNT, CDR2 YENEEA. CDR3 region: CASSPFSSSGTDTQYF. The DNA of the CDR3 is TGTGCCAGCAGCCCTTTTTCGTCTAGCGGCACAGATACGCAGTATTTT. Full variable domain (outside the CDR3, taken from reference TRBV11-3 and TRBJ2-3): EAGVVQSPRYKIIEKKQPVAFWCNPISGHNTLYWYLQNLGQGPELLIRYENEEAVDDSQLPKDRFSAERLKGVDSTLKIQPAELGDSAVYLCASSPFSSSGTDTQYFGPGTRLTVL.

This clone was found a few times. The genes are TRBV6-8 and TRBJ1-1, with D possibly matching TRBD1 (5 bases). Germline V gene lookup returns CDR1 MNHGY and CDR2 SAAAGT. The CDR3 extends over 16 amino acids. The V end lost 0 bases, the J end lost 0 bases, and 11 bases lay between the germline ends. As DNA, the CDR3 is TGTGCCAGCAGTTACTCCGCGGCGGACATGAACACTGAAGCTTTCTTT. It is translated as CASSYSAADMNTEAFF.

V usage is TRBV19 and J usage is TRBJ1-3; the match to TRBD1 covers 9 bases. V dropped 3 bases and J dropped 1; count of bases not matched to a gene: 10. The germline V gene encodes CDR1 LNHDA and CDR2 SQIVND (reference sequence). This CDR3 has 18 amino acids. In nucleotides, the CDR3 is TGTGCCAGTAGTATCCTGGGACAGGGCATTCGTTCTGGAAACACCATATATTTT. This encodes CASSILGQGIRSGNTIYF.

The count of this clone is one. The chain couples TRBV29-1 to TRBJ1-2, with TRBD1 matching 8 bases. After removal of 7 bases from V and 5 bases from J, the junction contained 9 bases not matched to a gene. The germline CDR1 and CDR2 sequences are SQVTM and ANQGSEA. The CDR3 is 13 amino acids. CDR3 loop: CSAVPGTGYGYTF. The CDR3 DNA follows: TGCAGCGCCGTGCCAGGGACAGGATATGGCTACACCTTC.

The J gene is TRBJ2-7, the V gene TRBV12-5; TRBD2 matches at 9 bases. This CDR3 has 16 amino acids. Trimming took 3 bases from V and 3 from J; bases not matched to a gene: 9. Germline loops: CDR1 LGHNT, CDR2 FRNRAP. The CDR3 here is CASGLRTGGRVYEQYF. The CDR3 DNA follows: TGTGCTAGTGGTTTAAGGACGGGCGGGAGGGTCTACGAGCAGTACTTC.

This clone was seen a few times. The chain uses TRBV11-3 and TRBJ2-1; D remains ambiguous. V lost 5 bases and J lost 5, with 13 bases in between. CDR1 SGHNT and CDR2 YENEEA come from the germline V gene. This CDR3 is built from 14 residues. The CDR3 loop reads CASSHEDGHNEQFF. In nucleotides, the CDR3 is TGTGCCAGCAGCCATGAGGATGGCCACAATGAGCAGTTCTTC.

The V call is TRBV5-1, the J call TRBJ1-3, with unresolved D. In germline, CDR1 is SGHRS, CDR2 YFSETQ. The germline V and J ends were trimmed by 2 bases and 0 bases, with 6 bases remaining between them. This CDR3 is 14 amino acids long. In DNA form, the CDR3 reads TGCGCCAGCAGCTTAAGAGACTCTGGAAACACCATATATTTT. Translation gives CASSLRDSGNTIYF.

This clone has just a few counts. The chain links TRBV11-3 to TRBJ1-1; D is perhaps TRBD1 (6 bases). Trimming took 5 bases from V and 0 from J, leaving 10 bases between them. Germline CDR1 is SGHNT and CDR2 is YENEEA. The CDR3 loop spans 14 amino acids. The CDR3 nucleotides read TGTGCCAGCAGCGGCGGACAGATGAACACTGAAGCTTTCTTT. Translation: CASSGGQMNTEAFF.

J is TRBJ2-7 and V is TRBV28; 7 bases fit TRBD1. This CDR3 is built from 12 residues. The trim removed 6 bases at V and 2 bases at J, leaving 1 base unmatched. In germline, CDR1 is MDHEN, CDR2 SYDVKM. The CDR3 here is CASRGTAYEQYF. The CDR3, as DNA: TGTGCCAGCAGGGGGACAGCCTACGAGCAGTACTTC.

The chain carries TRBV9 and TRBJ1-1; 8 nucleotides agree with TRBD1. Germline values: CDR1 SGDLS, CDR2 YYNGEE. Trimming at V came to 3 bases and at J to 6 bases, leaving 10 bases not matched to a gene. This CDR3 contains 15 residues. The CDR3 DNA sequence: TGTGCCAGCAGCGCCCGACAGGGGACGTCGGCTGAAGCTTTCTTT. Its protein is CASSARQGTSAEAFF.

V gene TRBV6-8 combines with J gene TRBJ1-1, with TRBD1 as a possible D gene (5 bases). V lost 6 bases and J lost 1, with 12 bases in between. The CDR3 runs 14 residues. Looked up from germline, CDR1 is MNHGY and CDR2 is SAAAGT. CDR3 sequence (DNA): TGTGCCAGCAGGGACACCGGCGGGAACACTGAAGCTTTCTTT. This sequence encodes CASRDTGGNTEAFF.

The V gene is TRBV30, the J gene TRBJ2-4; TRBD1 agrees at 9 bases. With 2 bases clipped from V and 2 bases from J, the junction kept 7 bases outside the gene matches. This CDR3 has 16 residues. Germline CDR1 is GTSNPN and CDR2 is SVGIG (reference sequence). CDR3 sequence: CAWSIRDRVPKNIQYF. Here the CDR3 DNA reads TGTGCCTGGAGTATACGGGACAGGGTTCCCAAAAACATTCAGTACTTC.

DNA for the CDR3: TGTGCCAGCAGCGTAGGTGGTAGGGCCGATCAGCCCCAGCATTTT. It encodes CASSVGGRADQPQHF. The chain recombines TRBV9 with TRBJ1-5; D is undetermined. This CDR3 has 15 residues. The germline V and J ends were trimmed by 0 bases and 5 bases, with 12 bases remaining between them. Per germline, CDR1 SGDLS and CDR2 YYNGEE.

This clone has only a few counts. The chain is built from TRBV30 and TRBJ1-3, with TRBD1 identical over 7 bases. In germline, CDR1 is GTSNPN, CDR2 SVGIG (reference sequence). This CDR3 is 14 amino acids long. V gave up 8 bases and J gave up 0 bases; unmatched junction bases: 7. In nucleotides, the CDR3 is TGTGCCGCCCGGACAGGCCGCTCTGGAAACACCATATATTTT. Translated, it gives CAARTGRSGNTIYF.

This clone qualifies as medium-sized. This chain joins TRBV11-3 and TRBJ2-7; D unclear. CDR3 length: 14 residues. The germline V and J ends were trimmed by 5 bases and 0 bases, with 11 bases remaining between them. Looked up from germline, CDR1 is SGHNT and CDR2 is YENEEA. CDR3 residues: CASSLGLSSYEQYF. CDR3 sequence (DNA): TGTGCCAGCAGCCTGGGCCTGAGCTCCTACGAGCAGTACTTC.

This chain links TRBV30 with TRBJ1-1; the D is unclear. V gave up 0 bases and J gave up 3 bases, with 8 bases separating them. Per the germline V gene, CDR1 is GTSNPN and CDR2 is SVGIG (reference sequence). CDR3 size: 13 residues. The DNA for the CDR3 is TGTGCCTGGAGTGTGGCTTGGGACACTGAAGCTTTCTTT. Protein product: CAWSVAWDTEAFF.

The rearrangement uses TRBV29-1 and TRBJ2-3, with D tentatively TRBD1 (7 bases). CDR1 and CDR2 (germline): SQVTM, ANQGSEA. This CDR3 comprises 15 residues. V was clipped by 2 bases and J by 0 bases, with 12 bases between them. CDR3 loop: CSVELEGASTDTQYF. CDR3 DNA: TGCAGCGTTGAACTGGAGGGGGCTAGCACAGATACGCAGTATTTT.

Only a few counts were recorded for this clone. The rearrangement links TRBV2 to TRBJ2-7; no reliable D call. The CDR3 is made up of 13 amino acids. V lost 0 bases, J lost 5 bases, and 8 bases lay in between. Germline assignment: CDR1 SNHLY and CDR2 FYNNEI. In nucleotides, the CDR3 is TGTGCCAGCAGTGAAGCGGGGTTCGACGAGCAGTACTTC. It encodes CASSEAGFDEQYF.

The chain is built from TRBV19 and TRBJ1-1; 12 nucleotides match TRBD1. Germline loops: CDR1 LNHDA, CDR2 SQIVND (reference sequence). With 6 bases clipped from V and 1 base from J, the junction kept 9 bases outside the gene matches. The CDR3 is made up of 17 amino acids. CDR3 nucleotides: TGTGCCAGTAGGGGTTGGGACAGGGGGCGGTGGAACACTGAAGCTTTCTTT. Translation gives CASRGWDRGRWNTEAFF.

This chain joins TRBV30 and TRBJ1-1, with a weak D call TRBD1 (5 bases). Germline-derived CDR1 and CDR2 are GTSNPN and SVGIG (reference sequence). This CDR3 has 11 residues. Trimming stripped 0 bases from V and 9 bases from J, with 8 bases between. This chain's CDR3 is CAWSVTVQAFF. In DNA, the CDR3 is TGTGCCTGGAGTGTGACAGTCCAAGCTTTCTTT.

This chain uses TRBV30 with TRBJ1-1, with 9 bases that match TRBD1. Unmatched junction bases numbered 4, after V lost 2 bases and J lost 9 bases. CDR1 is GTSNPN and CDR2 is SVGIG in the germline V gene (reference sequence). This CDR3 is 12 amino acids long. The CDR3 loop is CAWSRGQGKAFF. In DNA form, the CDR3 reads TGTGCCTGGAGTAGGGGACAGGGCAAAGCTTTCTTT.

This clone was counted a few times. A read error may produce the germline difference seen at one junction end. The chain combines TRBV7-6 with TRBJ2-5; D is unresolved. Germline V gives CDR1 SGHVS, CDR2 FNYEAQ. The CDR3 is 14 amino acids. CDR3 nucleotide sequence: TGTACCAGCGTTCCTGGGGTCGCTCAAGAGACCCAGTACTTC. It encodes CTSVPGVAQETQYF.

The chain has TRBV11-3 and TRBJ2-3, with D possibly being TRBD2 (5 bases). CDR3 length: 17 residues. Germline assignment: CDR1 SGHNT and CDR2 YENEEA. Trimming shortened V by 3 bases and J by 1 base, and 17 bases separated the two germline ends. CDR3 DNA: TGTGCCAGCAGCTTTAGAGGGCCGGCAGGAGGCACAGATACGCAGTATTTT. Protein: CASSFRGPAGGTDTQYF.

This rearrangement joins TRBV30 to TRBJ1-4; TRBD1 matches 9 bases. The CDR3 runs to 13 residues. With 4 bases clipped from V and 7 bases from J, the junction kept 4 bases outside the gene matches. Germline V gives CDR1 GTSNPN, CDR2 SVGIG (reference sequence). The CDR3 DNA is TGTGCCTGGACCCGGACAGGGGTTGAAAAACTGTTTTTT. This translates into CAWTRTGVEKLFF.

This clone qualifies as large. This sequence joins TRBV6-8 and TRBJ1-2, with TRBD1 matching over 7 bases. The V gene's germline CDR1 is MNHGY and CDR2 SAAAGT. This CDR3 is 16 amino acids long. V shed 1 base and J 6 bases; nucleotides not matched to a gene: 11. The CDR3 reads CASSYLGTTGPDGYTF. For the CDR3, the DNA is TGTGCCAGCAGTTACTTGGGTACGACAGGGCCGGATGGCTACACCTTC.